A selection of T cell receptor beta chains follows, all from one sample in a study of lymphopenia after photon versus proton radiotherapy. Repertoires were generated with immunoSEQ multiplex PCR, while TCRdb's copy carries only in-frame clones and drops some. Here the sample spans approximately 150,000 clones, about 88% being singletons. The material was peripheral blood, obtained from a patient treated with photon-based radiotherapy. These TCRs come from a man in his fifties with gastric cancer. Both conserved end residues are part of each CDR3. A D gene is named only where the DNA matches it firmly.

J gene | V gene | D gene | CDR3 DNA | CDR3 protein
TRBJ1-2 | TRBV7-9 | NA | TGTGCCAGCAGCCTGACAGGAAGGAGCTATGGCTACACCTTC | CASSLTGRSYGYTF
TRBJ2-2 | TRBV4-3 | TRBD1 | TGCGCCAGCAGCCAAGACGGGGACAGGGGGTGGACCGGGGAGCTGTTTTTT | CASSQDGDRGWTGELFF
TRBJ1-5 | TRBV28 | NA | TGTGCCAGCAGTTTATTGGGTCAGCCCCAGCATTTT | CASSLLGQPQHF
TRBJ1-5 | TRBV7-8 | NA | TGTGCCAGCAGCCCAGGTGCCTGGCAGCCCCAGCATTTT | CASSPGAWQPQHF
TRBJ2-1 | TRBV7-2 | TRBD1 | TGTGCCAGCAGCTTAGGACAGGGAAGGAATGAGCAGTTCTTC | CASSLGQGRNEQFF
TRBJ2-1 | TRBV28 | TRBD1 | TGTGCCAGCACCATCCGGAACAGGGGGAATGAGCAGTTCTTC | CASTIRNRGNEQFF
TRBJ2-4 | TRBV5-4 | TRBD1 | TGTGCCAGCAGCTCGGCGGACAGGGCCAAAAACATTCAGTACTTC | CASSSADRAKNIQYF
TRBJ1-4 | TRBV5-4 | NA | TGTGCCAGCAGCTTTAATGAAAAACTGTTTTTT | CASSFNEKLFF
TRBJ1-2 | TRBV10-3 | NA | TGTGCCATCAGTGAAGCATGGGCGAACTATGGCTACACCTTC | CAISEAWANYGYTF
TRBJ2-7 | TRBV23-1 | NA | TGCGCCAGCAGTCAAACCGACAGAAGCTACGAGCAGTACTTC | CASSQTDRSYEQYF
TRBJ2-1 | TRBV7-2 | NA | TGTGCCAGCAGTCGGGCCTTAGAAAGGGATGAGCAGTTCTTC | CASSRALERDEQFF
TRBJ2-7 | TRBV19 | TRBD2 | TGTGCCAGTAGTATAGTACTCACTAGCGTACCTTCCTACGAGCAGTACTTC | CASSIVLTSVPSYEQYF
TRBJ1-2 | TRBV23-1 | NA | TGCGCCAGCAGTCAATCCGGGCCCAGCCGATTGAACTATGGCTACACCTTC | CASSQSGPSRLNYGYTF